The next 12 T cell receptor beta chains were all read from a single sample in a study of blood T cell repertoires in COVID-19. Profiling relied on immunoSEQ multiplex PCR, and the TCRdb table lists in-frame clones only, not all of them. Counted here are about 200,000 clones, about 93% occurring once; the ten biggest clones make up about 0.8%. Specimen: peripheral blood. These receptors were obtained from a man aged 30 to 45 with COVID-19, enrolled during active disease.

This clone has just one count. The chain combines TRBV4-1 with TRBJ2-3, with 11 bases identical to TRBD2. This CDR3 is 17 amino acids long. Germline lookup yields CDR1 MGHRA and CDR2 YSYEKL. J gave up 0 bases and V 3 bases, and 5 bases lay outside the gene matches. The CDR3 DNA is TGCGCCAGCAGCCAGGCTAGCGGGGGGACTAGCACAGATACGCAGTATTTT. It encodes CASSQASGGTSTDTQYF.

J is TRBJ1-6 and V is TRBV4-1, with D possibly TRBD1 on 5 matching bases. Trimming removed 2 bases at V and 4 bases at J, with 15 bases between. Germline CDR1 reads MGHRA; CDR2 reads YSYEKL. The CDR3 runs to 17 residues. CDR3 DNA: TGCGCCAGCAGCCAATCCCCGACAGAAAAGTATAATTCACCCCTCCACTTT. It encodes CASSQSPTEKYNSPLHF.

CDR3 coding DNA: TGTGCCAGTAGTATAGACTGGGACAGGCCAGAAGCTTTCTTT. Its translation: CASSIDWDRPEAFF. This chain uses TRBV19 with TRBJ1-1; 8 bases agree with TRBD1. This CDR3 is built from 14 residues. J was trimmed by 8 bases and V by 0 bases; bases with no gene match: 5. Germline V gene lookup returns CDR1 LNHDA and CDR2 SQIVND (reference sequence).

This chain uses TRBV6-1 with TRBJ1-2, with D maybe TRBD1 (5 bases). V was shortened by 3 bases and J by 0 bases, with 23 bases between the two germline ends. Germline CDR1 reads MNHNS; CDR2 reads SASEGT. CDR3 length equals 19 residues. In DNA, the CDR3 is TGTGCCAGCAGTGAGATAGGGGAAGGGACTCTCGCGGCTAACTATGGCTACACCTTC. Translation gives CASSEIGEGTLAANYGYTF.

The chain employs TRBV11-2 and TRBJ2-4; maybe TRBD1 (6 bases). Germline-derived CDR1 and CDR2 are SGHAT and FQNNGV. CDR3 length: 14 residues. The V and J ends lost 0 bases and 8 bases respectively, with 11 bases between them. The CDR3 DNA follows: TGTGCCAGCAGCTTAGACAGGGGTTTTGACATTCAGTACTTC. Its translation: CASSLDRGFDIQYF.

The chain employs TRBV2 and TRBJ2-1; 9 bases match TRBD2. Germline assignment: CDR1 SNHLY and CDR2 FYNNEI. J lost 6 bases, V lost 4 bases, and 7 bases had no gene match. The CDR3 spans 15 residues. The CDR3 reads CASSVGLAGSNEQFF. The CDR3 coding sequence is TGTGCCAGCAGTGTGGGGCTAGCGGGGAGCAATGAGCAGTTCTTC.

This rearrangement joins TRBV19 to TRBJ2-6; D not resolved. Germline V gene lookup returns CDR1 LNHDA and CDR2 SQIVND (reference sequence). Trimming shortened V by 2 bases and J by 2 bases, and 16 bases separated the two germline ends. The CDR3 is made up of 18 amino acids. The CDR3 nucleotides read TGTGCCAGTAGTATATGGGCCAAGGTACGGACTGGGGCCAACGTCCTGACTTTC. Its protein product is CASSIWAKVRTGANVLTF.

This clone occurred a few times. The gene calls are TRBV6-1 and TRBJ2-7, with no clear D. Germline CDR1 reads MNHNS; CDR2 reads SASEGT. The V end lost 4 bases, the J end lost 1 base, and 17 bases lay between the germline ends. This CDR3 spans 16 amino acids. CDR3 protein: CASSGARQRVSYEQYF. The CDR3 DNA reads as TGTGCCAGCAGTGGCGCCCGGCAGCGTGTTTCCTACGAGCAGTACTTC.

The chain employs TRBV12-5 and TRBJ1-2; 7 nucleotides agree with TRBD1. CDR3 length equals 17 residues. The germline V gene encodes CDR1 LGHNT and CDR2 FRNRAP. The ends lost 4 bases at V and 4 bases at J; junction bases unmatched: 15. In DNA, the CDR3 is TGTGCTAGTGGTTCCCGACAGGGACACACCAGCGGCTATGGCTACACCTTC. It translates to CASGSRQGHTSGYGYTF.

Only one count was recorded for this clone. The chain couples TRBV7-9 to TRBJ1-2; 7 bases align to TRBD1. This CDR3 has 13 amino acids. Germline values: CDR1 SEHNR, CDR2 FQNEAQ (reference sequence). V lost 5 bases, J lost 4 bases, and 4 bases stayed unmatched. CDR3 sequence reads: CASSLQGIYGYTF. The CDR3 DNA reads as TGTGCCAGCAGCCTACAGGGGATCTATGGCTACACCTTC.

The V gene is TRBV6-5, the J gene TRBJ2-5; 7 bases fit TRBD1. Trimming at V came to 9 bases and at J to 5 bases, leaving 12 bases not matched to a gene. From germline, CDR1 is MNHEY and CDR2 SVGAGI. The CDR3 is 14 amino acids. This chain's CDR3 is CASRTGVASETQYF. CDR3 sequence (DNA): TGTGCCAGTCGAACAGGGGTAGCAAGTGAGACCCAGTACTTC.

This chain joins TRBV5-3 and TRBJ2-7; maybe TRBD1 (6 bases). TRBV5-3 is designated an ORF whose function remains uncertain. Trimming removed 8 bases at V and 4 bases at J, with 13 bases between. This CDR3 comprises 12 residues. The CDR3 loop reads CASTGFGYEQYF. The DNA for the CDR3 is TGTGCCAGTACAGGGTTTGGGTACGAGCAGTACTTC.